These 13 T cell receptor beta chains share one sample of origin, sequenced in a study of cytomegalovirus exposure and HLA in healthy donors. The PCR made use of 60 Vbeta and 13 Jbeta primers. Using immunoSEQ multiplex PCR, the repertoire was profiled, and TCRdb retains in-frame clones only, with some absent. The sample has approximately 200,000 clones, about 79% seen once. The specimen sequenced was PBMCs. Receptor source: a boy aged 2 to 10 in good health and CMV-seronegative.

V gene TRBV7-8 combines with J gene TRBJ2-1; TRBD2 agrees at 15 bases. Germline values: CDR1 SGHVS, CDR2 FQNEAQ. The CDR3 sequence is 17 residues long. Germline trimming cut 5 bases from V and 9 bases from J; bases unmatched to any gene: 11. CDR3: CASSIGLAGGLGSEQFF. Written as DNA, the CDR3 is TGTGCCAGCAGCATCGGACTAGCGGGGGGGCTTGGAAGTGAGCAGTTCTTC. Filled out from reference TRBV7-8 and TRBJ2-1, the complete variable domain reads GAGVSQSPRYKVAKRGQDVALRCDPISGHVSLFWYQQALGQGPEFLTYFQNEAQLDKSGLPSDRFFAERPEGSVSTLKIQRTQQEDSAVYLCASSIGLAGGLGSEQFFGPGTRLTVL.

The chain recombines TRBV4-1 with TRBJ1-2; D gene ambiguous. The germline V gene encodes CDR1 MGHRA and CDR2 YSYEKL. The CDR3 spans 12 residues. V was cut by 9 bases and J by 1 base, with 9 bases left in between. The chain's CDR3 is CARREFNYGYTF. CDR3 DNA sequence: TGCGCCAGGAGGGAGTTTAACTATGGCTACACCTTC.

This clone turned up a few times. This rearrangement joins TRBV19 to TRBJ2-7, with D possibly TRBD1 on 5 matching bases. The CDR3 covers 14 residues. Deletions cut 5 bases from V and 0 bases from J, with 11 bases between. CDR1 is LNHDA, CDR2 SQIVND, per germline (reference sequence). The CDR3 here is CASSQTGISYEQYF. The CDR3 region has the DNA TGTGCCAGTAGTCAAACAGGAATCTCCTACGAGCAGTACTTC.

The chain recombines TRBV14 with TRBJ1-5; 7 nucleotides match TRBD1. The CDR3 has 15 amino acids. With 4 bases clipped from V and 4 bases from J, the junction kept 7 bases outside the gene matches. Germline V gene sequence: CDR1 SGHDN, CDR2 FVKESK. CDR3 amino acids: CASSPQGGFNQPQHF. The DNA of the CDR3 is TGTGCCAGCAGCCCCCAGGGGGGCTTTAATCAGCCCCAGCATTTT.

V usage is TRBV5-1 and J usage is TRBJ2-5; 12 positions match TRBD2. Germline loops: CDR1 SGHRS, CDR2 YFSETQ. The ends lost 2 bases at V and 5 bases at J; junction bases unmatched: 7. This CDR3 is 16 amino acids long. The CDR3 DNA is TGCGCCAGCAGCTTTAGGTCTGGGACTAGCGGGGAGACCCAGTACTTC. Protein: CASSFRSGTSGETQYF.

The chain recombines TRBV5-1 with TRBJ1-1; the D gene is possibly TRBD1 (6 bases). This CDR3 has 13 residues. Germline V gene lookup returns CDR1 SGHRS and CDR2 YFSETQ. V lost 1 base and J lost 4, with 8 bases in between. CDR3 in DNA: TGCGCCAGCAGCTTGCTAGGGGGCACTGAAGCTTTCTTT. The encoded protein is CASSLLGGTEAFF.

CDR3 amino acids: CASSQITGEGANVLTF. CDR3 nucleotides: TGTGCCAGCAGCCAAATTACAGGGGAAGGGGCCAACGTCCTGACTTTC. J is TRBJ2-6 and V is TRBV7-3; TRBD1 aligns across 7 bases. Germline V gene data show CDR1 as SGHTA and CDR2 as FQGTGA. The CDR3 consists of 16 residues. V lost 5 bases, J lost 4 bases, and 8 bases stayed unmatched.

The rearrangement joins TRBV7-9 to TRBJ2-1; 13 nucleotides line up with TRBD2. The germline V gene encodes CDR1 SEHNR and CDR2 FQNEAQ (reference sequence). CDR3 length: 15 amino acids. With 5 bases clipped from V and 5 bases from J, the junction kept 3 bases outside the gene matches. The CDR3 nucleotides are TGTGCCAGCAGCCTGGGACTAGCGGGGAACAATGAGCAGTTCTTC. Its translation: CASSLGLAGNNEQFF.

This chain connects TRBV5-1 to TRBJ2-5; D might be TRBD2 (5 bases). Between the trimmed V and J ends, which lost 0 bases and 4 bases, there was a span of 10 bases. Germline V CDR1 and CDR2: SGHRS, YFSETQ. CDR3 size: 14 residues. This CDR3 is CASSLAGERETQYF. The CDR3 DNA follows: TGCGCCAGCAGCTTGGCCGGGGAGAGAGAGACCCAGTACTTC. Combining the CDR3 with reference TRBV5-1 and TRBJ2-5 gives the whole variable domain KAGVTQTPRYLIKTRGQQVTLSCSPISGHRSVSWYQQTPGQGLQFLFEYFSETQRNKGNFPGRFSGRQFSNSRSEMNVSTLELGDSALYLCASSLAGERETQYFGPGTRLLVL.

The rearrangement uses TRBV6-5 and TRBJ1-4; 8 nucleotides match TRBD1. V was pared by 6 bases and J by 8 bases, with 8 bases of the junction left unmatched. CDR1 is MNHEY, CDR2 SVGAGI, per germline. This CDR3 has 14 residues. The CDR3 DNA follows: TGTGCCAGCAGGCCAGGGGGCGTTGGGGAAAAACTGTTTTTT. It is translated as CASRPGGVGEKLFF.

The CDR3 nucleotides are TGTGCCAGCTCACCGATGACTCCCCCAGAGACCCAGTACTTC. Translated: CASSPMTPPETQYF. V and J are TRBV18 and TRBJ2-5; D is unclear. The V and J ends lost 3 bases and 4 bases respectively, with 12 bases between them. CDR1 is KGHSH and CDR2 is LQKENI in the germline V gene. The CDR3 is 14 residues long.

The chain carries TRBV11-2 and TRBJ1-1; no firm D call. The CDR3 is made up of 13 amino acids. Trimming removed 5 bases at V and 3 bases at J, with 10 bases between. Germline values: CDR1 SGHAT, CDR2 FQNNGV. CDR3 protein: CASSVQVYTEAFF. The CDR3 DNA reads as TGTGCCAGCAGCGTTCAGGTGTACACTGAAGCTTTCTTT.

This clone has more than one count but fewer than ten. The J gene is TRBJ2-7, the V gene TRBV7-2, with 7 positions matching TRBD2. The CDR3 contains 15 residues. CDR1 and CDR2 from the germline V gene are SGHTA and FQGNSA. The trim removed 1 base at V and 2 bases at J, leaving 5 bases unmatched. The CDR3 protein is CASSLGRGNPYEQYF. The CDR3 DNA follows: TGTGCCAGCAGCTTAGGGCGGGGGAATCCCTACGAGCAGTACTTC. Complete variable domain (other parts from reference TRBV7-2 and TRBJ2-7): GAGVSQSPSNKVTEKGKDVELRCDPISGHTALYWYRQSLGQGLEFLIYFQGNSAPDKSGLPSDRFSAERTGGSVSTLTIQRTQQEDSAVYLCASSLGRGNPYEQYFGPGTRLTVT.